The 32 T cell receptor beta chains below all came from one sample that was sequenced in a study of shared clonotypes between healthy human individuals. Clones were read by immunoSEQ multiplex PCR, and TCRdb kept only the in-frame ones, dropping some. The sample lists some 2,100,000 clones; 90% to 96% were seen once. The sequenced sample consisted of naive CD4+ T cells sorted from blood. Indicated subset: CD45RA+ positively selected. The receptors here all came from a man aged 18 to 29 in good health.

As regards this clone: One end of the junction does not line up with germline, which may come from a read error. The chain couples TRBV7-7 to TRBJ2-3; D remains ambiguous. This CDR3 has 13 amino acids. Germline values: CDR1 SSHAT, CDR2 FNYEAQ (reference sequence). The DNA of the CDR3 is TGTGCTAGCAGCTGGGCCCCTGGAGATACGCAGTATTTT. It yields the protein CASSWAPGDTQYF.

Note on this clone: Sequence at one end of the junction differs from germline and may be a read error. The rearrangement joins TRBV5-5 to TRBJ1-1; TRBD1 agrees at 8 bases. The CDR3 is made up of 17 amino acids. CDR1 is SGHKS, CDR2 YYEKEE, per germline (reference sequence). This CDR3 is CASSLVRTGRMNTEAFF. CDR3 bases: TGCGCCAGCAGCTTGGTACGGACAGGGCGCATGAACACTGAAGCTTTCTTT.

The rearrangement joins TRBV7-2 to TRBJ1-6; the D is unclear. The V gene lost 2 bases and the J gene lost 6 bases, with 17 bases spanning the gap. Germline V gene lookup returns CDR1 SGHTA and CDR2 FQGNSA. The length of the CDR3 is 17 residues. CDR3: CASSLNRLRATNSPLHF. The CDR3 DNA sequence: TGTGCCAGCAGCTTAAATAGACTCCGAGCCACTAATTCACCCCTCCACTTT.

The chain recombines TRBV6-6 with TRBJ1-1; 7 bases are shared with TRBD1. From germline, CDR1 is MNHNY and CDR2 SVGAGI (reference sequence). The CDR3 consists of 13 residues. Trimming took 7 bases from V and 7 from J; bases not matched to a gene: 9. The CDR3 reads CASIYGTDSEAFF. The CDR3 DNA follows: TGTGCCAGCATCTACGGGACAGACAGTGAAGCTTTCTTT.

The V gene is TRBV27, the J gene TRBJ2-5; D may correspond to TRBD1 or TRBD2 (5 bases each). The V end lost 7 bases, the J end lost 2 bases, and 17 bases lay between the germline ends. The germline CDR1 and CDR2 sequences are MNHEY and SMNVEV (reference sequence). The CDR3 is 15 residues long. The CDR3, as DNA: TGTGCCAGCAAATTAGGTCCGGGACGGCAAGAGACCCAGTACTTC. Translation gives CASKLGPGRQETQYF.

The chain couples TRBV10-3 to TRBJ2-7; D gene uncertain. Germline-derived CDR1 and CDR2 are ENHRY and SYGVKD. The CDR3 totals 13 residues. V gave up 2 bases and J gave up 2 bases, with 7 bases separating them. CDR3 in DNA: TGTGCCATCAGTGAGAGGGAAACCTACGAGCAGTACTTC. Its translation: CAISERETYEQYF.

The rearrangement joins TRBV2 to TRBJ2-7; D unclear. Per the germline V gene, CDR1 is SNHLY and CDR2 is FYNNEI. Trimming pared 1 base from V and 3 bases from J, leaving 13 bases between. The CDR3 consists of 15 residues. The CDR3 sequence: CASSEGAVGNYEQYF. The CDR3 DNA reads as TGTGCCAGCAGTGAAGGTGCCGTTGGAAACTACGAGCAGTACTTC.

This chain uses TRBV4-3 with TRBJ2-1; 11 nucleotides match TRBD2. Trimming removed 0 bases from V and 9 bases from J; junction bases left unmatched: 13. The V gene's germline CDR1 is LGHNA and CDR2 YSLEER. This CDR3 region has 18 residues. The CDR3 loop is CASSQEWVLSGRGGEQFF. The CDR3 coding sequence is TGCGCCAGCAGCCAAGAATGGGTCCTTAGCGGGAGGGGGGGTGAGCAGTTCTTC.

This chain's CDR3 is CSARVEVAAFF. As DNA, the CDR3 is TGCAGTGCTAGAGTGGAGGTTGCGGCTTTCTTT. This chain joins TRBV20-1 and TRBJ1-1; D call uncertain. V lost 1 base and J lost 11, with 11 bases in between. The CDR3 is 11 residues long. Germline V gene data show CDR1 as DFQATT and CDR2 as SNEGSKA (reference sequence).

The genes are TRBV10-3 and TRBJ2-3, with TRBD2 matching 10 bases. The trim removed 11 bases at V and 0 bases at J, leaving 8 bases unmatched. Germline values: CDR1 ENHRY, CDR2 SYGVKD. The CDR3 runs to 15 residues. The CDR3 DNA sequence: TGTGCCTCAAGTCCGGGACTAGCGAGCACAGATACGCAGTATTTT. Residues: CASSPGLASTDTQYF.

The chain employs TRBV5-1 and TRBJ2-4, with D perhaps matching TRBD1 (6 bases). In germline, CDR1 is SGHRS, CDR2 YFSETQ. V was shortened by 1 base and J by 1 base, with 15 bases between the two germline ends. This CDR3 region has 17 residues. Here the CDR3 reads CASSLSGQKMAKNIQYF. The CDR3 coding sequence is TGCGCCAGCAGCTTGTCTGGACAGAAGATGGCCAAAAACATTCAGTACTTC.

This rearrangement joins TRBV25-1 to TRBJ1-3; a possible D gene is TRBD1 (6 bases). The CDR3 extends over 14 amino acids. Germline CDR1 is MGHDK and CDR2 is SYGVNS. Trimming removed 6 bases at V and 0 bases at J, with 9 bases between. CDR3 DNA sequence: TGTGCCAGCAGGGACAGTCTCTCTGGAAACACCATATATTTT. The encoded protein is CASRDSLSGNTIYF.

The V gene is TRBV25-1, the J gene TRBJ2-3; D not certain. Germline CDR1 reads MGHDK; CDR2 reads SYGVNS. The CDR3 is 15 residues long. V lost 2 bases and J lost 2, with 11 bases in between. CDR3 region: CASSEVLFHTDTQYF. CDR3 DNA sequence: TGTGCCAGCAGTGAAGTACTATTTCACACAGATACGCAGTATTTT.

This clone appeared once. The CDR3, as DNA: TGTGCCAGCAGCTCACGCTTTCGGGACAACTCCTACAATGAGCAGTTCTTC. Translation gives CASSSRFRDNSYNEQFF. The chain employs TRBV7-2 and TRBJ2-1; a possible D gene is TRBD1 (6 bases). Germline V lookup: CDR1 SGHTA, CDR2 FQGNSA. The CDR3 contains 17 residues. Trimming took 4 bases from V and 0 from J, leaving 16 bases between them. The full variable domain, completed using reference TRBV7-2 and TRBJ2-1, is GAGVSQSPSNKVTEKGKDVELRCDPISGHTALYWYRQSLGQGLEFLIYFQGNSAPDKSGLPSDRFSAERTGGSVSTLTIQRTQQEDSAVYLCASSSRFRDNSYNEQFFGPGTRLTVL.

The V and J genes are TRBV7-2 and TRBJ1-1, with D hard to call. V lost 3 bases and J lost 1, with 9 bases in between. Germline V gene lookup returns CDR1 SGHTA and CDR2 FQGNSA. The CDR3 runs 14 residues. Here the CDR3 DNA reads TGTGCCAGCAGCTTCGGCACCACGAACACTGAAGCTTTCTTT. Translated, it gives CASSFGTTNTEAFF. Full variable domain (outside the CDR3, taken from reference TRBV7-2 and TRBJ1-1): GAGVSQSPSNKVTEKGKDVELRCDPISGHTALYWYRQSLGQGLEFLIYFQGNSAPDKSGLPSDRFSAERTGGSVSTLTIQRTQQEDSAVYLCASSFGTTNTEAFFGQGTRLTVV.

The V call is TRBV10-3, the J call TRBJ1-2, with 7 bases identical to TRBD1. V shed 11 bases and J 5 bases; nucleotides not matched to a gene: 8. Per germline, CDR1 ENHRY and CDR2 SYGVKD. The CDR3 covers 12 residues. DNA of the CDR3: TGTGCCTTTTGGGACAGCATTTATGGCTACACCTTC. The encoded protein is CAFWDSIYGYTF.

This chain links TRBV2 with TRBJ2-1, with unresolved D. Germline V lookup: CDR1 SNHLY, CDR2 FYNNEI. The CDR3 consists of 15 residues. Trimming took 2 bases from V and 1 from J, leaving 9 bases between them. CDR3 sequence: CASSEYVVSYNEQFF. CDR3 in DNA: TGTGCCAGCAGTGAATATGTAGTATCCTACAATGAGCAGTTCTTC.

The chain employs TRBV10-1 and TRBJ2-7; weak D call: TRBD1 (6 bases). This CDR3 comprises 13 residues. Trimming took 3 bases from V and 6 from J, leaving 12 bases between them. CDR1 is WNHNN, CDR2 SYGVQD, per germline (reference sequence). CDR3 DNA sequence: TGCGCCAGCAGTGACCGACAGGCAAGCGAGCAGTACTTC. It encodes CASSDRQASEQYF.

This rearrangement joins TRBV4-1 to TRBJ1-3, with D perhaps TRBD1 (5 bases). V was cut by 4 bases and J by 0 bases, with 19 bases left in between. The germline CDR1 and CDR2 sequences are MGHRA and YSYEKL. CDR3 length: 18 amino acids. The CDR3 protein is CASSPRTTGPVSGNTIYF. The CDR3 bases are TGCGCCAGCAGCCCCCGAACGACGGGGCCCGTCTCTGGAAACACCATATATTTT.

This rearrangement joins TRBV6-1 to TRBJ2-7; the D is unclear. CDR3 length: 10 amino acids. V gave up 7 bases and J gave up 7 bases, with 8 bases separating them. The V gene's germline CDR1 is MNHNS and CDR2 SASEGT. CDR3 bases: TGTGCCAGCAACCTTATAGAGCAGTACTTC. Encoded protein: CASNLIEQYF.

This clone was observed once. The chain links TRBV18 to TRBJ2-5; possibly TRBD1 for D (6 bases). Trimming removed 1 base at V and 7 bases at J, with 13 bases between. This CDR3 contains 14 residues. Germline loops: CDR1 KGHSH, CDR2 LQKENI. CDR3 region: CASSPQTGPGTQYF. CDR3 coding DNA: TGTGCCAGCTCACCACAGACAGGCCCGGGGACCCAGTACTTC.

The chain carries TRBV2 and TRBJ1-2; possible D gene TRBD1, 5 bases. The CDR3 contains 14 residues. V lost 3 bases, J lost 3 bases, and 11 bases lay in between. CDR1 is SNHLY, CDR2 FYNNEI, per germline. CDR3 region: CASSETVQDYGYTF. CDR3 DNA: TGTGCCAGCAGTGAGACAGTTCAGGACTATGGCTACACCTTC.

The chain uses TRBV6-1 and TRBJ2-7, with TRBD1 identical over 7 bases. The length of the CDR3 is 13 residues. Germline V gene lookup returns CDR1 MNHNS and CDR2 SASEGT. V gave up 7 bases and J gave up 5 bases; unmatched junction bases: 8. The CDR3 loop reads CASTTKTGNEQYF. The CDR3 DNA reads as TGTGCCAGCACTACGAAGACAGGGAACGAGCAGTACTTC.

The chain combines TRBV15 with TRBJ2-7; the D is unclear. The V gene lost 0 bases and the J gene lost 3 bases, with 15 bases spanning the gap. This CDR3 has 16 amino acids. Germline V gene data show CDR1 as LNHNV and CDR2 as YYDKDF (reference sequence). The CDR3 loop reads CATSREWASLGYEQYF. The CDR3 DNA reads as TGTGCCACCAGCAGAGAATGGGCGTCATTGGGCTACGAGCAGTACTTC.

The chain's CDR3 is CASSIRGGDTEAFF. CDR3 coding DNA: TGTGCCAGCAGCATCAGGGGTGGCGACACTGAAGCTTTCTTT. The chain recombines TRBV2 with TRBJ1-1; possible D gene TRBD1, 6 bases. Germline CDR1 SNHLY, CDR2 FYNNEI. This CDR3 is built from 14 residues. Trimming left V 6 bases short and J 3 bases short, with 14 bases between.

This chain uses TRBV11-2 with TRBJ1-6; D unclear. The ends were cut back, 5 bases at V and 7 bases at J, with 12 bases in the middle. Germline loops: CDR1 SGHAT, CDR2 FQNNGV. The CDR3 totals 14 residues. The CDR3 reads CASSLDGTNSPLHF. DNA for the CDR3: TGTGCCAGCAGCCTCGACGGAACGAATTCACCCCTCCACTTT.

The genes are TRBV7-6 and TRBJ2-2; 13 bases are shared with TRBD2. The CDR3 has 18 amino acids. Losses at the gene ends were 2 bases for V and 3 bases for J; bases not matched to a gene: 6. Germline CDR1 is SGHVS and CDR2 is FNYEAQ. The CDR3 sequence is CASSLSGLAGVDTGELFF. In nucleotides, the CDR3 is TGTGCCAGCAGCTTATCTGGACTAGCGGGAGTTGACACCGGGGAGCTGTTTTTT.

This clone was recorded only once. The CDR3 sequence: CAWRDFEEQFF. Written as DNA, the CDR3 is TGTGCCTGGAGGGACTTCGAAGAGCAGTTCTTC. The J gene is TRBJ2-1, the V gene TRBV30, with a tentative D call TRBD2 (5 bases). The CDR3 covers 11 residues. Germline-derived CDR1 and CDR2 are GTSNPN and SVGIG (reference sequence). The V gene lost 3 bases and the J gene lost 10 bases, with 10 bases spanning the gap.

The rearrangement joins TRBV30 to TRBJ2-7, with no clear D. The germline CDR1 and CDR2 sequences are GTSNPN and SVGIG (reference sequence). Trimming stripped 0 bases from V and 1 base from J, with 13 bases between. The CDR3 length is 15 residues. As DNA, the CDR3 is TGTGCCTGGAGTGTACTCCCACAGCCTTCCTACGAGCAGTACTTC. Encoded protein: CAWSVLPQPSYEQYF.

This sequence joins TRBV7-2 and TRBJ1-1, with 9 nucleotides matching TRBD1. The CDR3 spans 14 residues. V gave up 5 bases and J gave up 1 base; unmatched junction bases: 2. Germline lookup yields CDR1 SGHTA and CDR2 FQGNSA. In DNA, the CDR3 is TGTGCCAGCAGCAAGGACAGGGGGAACACTGAAGCTTTCTTT. Protein sequence: CASSKDRGNTEAFF.

This clone occurred once. Written as DNA, the CDR3 is TGTGCCAGCAGTTACCGGACAGGGGGCGCGGGGAATGAGCAGTTCTTC. Protein product: CASSYRTGGAGNEQFF. The chain links TRBV6-6 to TRBJ2-1, with 11 bases matching TRBD1. The CDR3 has 16 amino acids. Trimming cost V 2 bases and J 7 bases; bases outside gene matches: 7. The germline gives CDR1 MNHNY, CDR2 SVGAGI (reference sequence).

This chain joins TRBV7-9 and TRBJ2-5; 8 nucleotides line up with TRBD2. Germline V gene sequence: CDR1 SEHNR, CDR2 FQNEAQ (reference sequence). V lost 1 base to trimming and J lost 4 bases; unmatched junction nucleotides: 2. The CDR3 is 14 residues long. The CDR3 nucleotides are TGTGCCAGCAGCTTAGTCAGCGGGAGAGAGACCCAGTACTTC. Amino acids: CASSLVSGRETQYF.